This T cell receptor (beta chain) emerged from a study of a mutant IDH1 vaccine in newly diagnosed glioma. Study-wide context: Prior therapy was radiotherapy, temozolomide, or both; most received both.

General study findings and limits: It was about 93% of patients that developed vaccine-induced immune responses.

The repertoire was sequenced with immunoSEQ multiplex PCR; TCRdb's copy has only in-frame clones and lacks some. The sample lists over 45,000 clones, roughly 76% occurring once. For this clone: No antigen is known for it.

Specified time point: week 47, end of study. One vaccine dose held 300 ug of mutant IDH1 20-mer peptide and came with topical imiquimod. Each of the donors came in with new WHO grade 3 or 4 astrocytomas that were IDH1-mutant and ATRX-lost. V was pared by 0 bases and J by 7 bases, with 10 bases between. This CDR3 has 14 residues. CDR1 and CDR2 (germline): LGHNA, YNFKEQ. Sequencing used PBMCs, obtained from a glioma patient whose treatment included an IDH1 peptide vaccine. The V and J genes are TRBV4-2 and TRBJ2-1; D is possibly TRBD1 or TRBD2 (5 bases each). This TCR derives from a man aged 45-60 years with glioma. The CDR3 DNA sequence: TGTGCCAGCAGCCAAGAGGGGTGGGGGAATGAGCAGTTCTTC. Protein: CASSQEGWGNEQFF.